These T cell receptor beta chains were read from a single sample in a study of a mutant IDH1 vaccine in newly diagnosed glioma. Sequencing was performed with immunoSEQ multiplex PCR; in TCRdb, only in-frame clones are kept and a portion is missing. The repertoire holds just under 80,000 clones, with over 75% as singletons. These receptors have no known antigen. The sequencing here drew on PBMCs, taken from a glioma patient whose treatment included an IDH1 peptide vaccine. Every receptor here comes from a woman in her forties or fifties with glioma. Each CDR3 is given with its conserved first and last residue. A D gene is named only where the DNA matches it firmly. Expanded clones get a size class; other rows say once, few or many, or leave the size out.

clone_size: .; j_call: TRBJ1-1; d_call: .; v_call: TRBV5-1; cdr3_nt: TGCGCCAGCAGCTTGAACGCAGGGGCGAACACTGAAGCTTTCTTT; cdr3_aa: CASSLNAGANTEAFF
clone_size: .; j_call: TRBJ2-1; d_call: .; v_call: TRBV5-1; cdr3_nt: TGCGCCAGCAGCTTGCTACCAGGGAAATCCTACAATGAGCAGTTCTTC; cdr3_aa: CASSLLPGKSYNEQFF
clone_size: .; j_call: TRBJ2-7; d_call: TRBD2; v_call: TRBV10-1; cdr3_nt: TGCGCCAGCAGTGAGTCTAGGGCTAGCGGGAACCCCTACGAGCAGTACTTC; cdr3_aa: CASSESRASGNPYEQYF
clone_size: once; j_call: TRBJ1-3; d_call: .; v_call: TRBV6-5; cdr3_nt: TGTGCCAGCAGGCGGACGGTAACCTCTGGAAACACCATATATTTT; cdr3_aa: CASRRTVTSGNTIYF
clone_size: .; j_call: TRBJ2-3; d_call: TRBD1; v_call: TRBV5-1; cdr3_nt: TGCGCCAGCAGCTCCCCACAGGGGGCCACAGATACGCAGTATTTT; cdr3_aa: CASSSPQGATDTQYF
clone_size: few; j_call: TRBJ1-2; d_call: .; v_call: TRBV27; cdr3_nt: TGTGCCAGCAGTTCGGAGGGCGGTTACTATGGCTACACCTTC; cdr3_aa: CASSSEGGYYGYTF
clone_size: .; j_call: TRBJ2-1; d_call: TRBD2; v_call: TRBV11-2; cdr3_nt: TGTGCCAGCAGCTGGGAGGGTACGGGGGGCTACAATGAGCAGTTCTTC; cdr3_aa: CASSWEGTGGYNEQFF
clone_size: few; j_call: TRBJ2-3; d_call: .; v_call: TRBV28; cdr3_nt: TGTGCCAGCAGTCCCGGAGGAGGCACAGATACGCAGTATTTT; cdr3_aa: CASSPGGGTDTQYF
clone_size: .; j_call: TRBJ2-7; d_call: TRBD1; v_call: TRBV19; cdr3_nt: TGTGCCAGTAGTATTAGTTCAGGGGGCTTCGACGAGCAGTACTTC; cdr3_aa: CASSISSGGFDEQYF
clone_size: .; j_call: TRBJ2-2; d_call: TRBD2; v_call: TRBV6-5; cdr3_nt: TGTGCCAGCAGTTACGGCCTAGCGGGGAACACCGGGGAGCTGTTTTTT; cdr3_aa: CASSYGLAGNTGELFF
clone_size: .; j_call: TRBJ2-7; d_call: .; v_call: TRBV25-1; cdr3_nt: TGTGCCAGCAGTGATTTTGGTGGGGAGTCCTACGAGCAGTACTTC; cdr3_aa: CASSDFGGESYEQYF
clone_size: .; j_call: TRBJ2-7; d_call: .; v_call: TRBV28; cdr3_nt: TGTGCCAGCAGCCGGGCCGGGACTTCCTACGAGCAGTACTTC; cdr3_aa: CASSRAGTSYEQYF
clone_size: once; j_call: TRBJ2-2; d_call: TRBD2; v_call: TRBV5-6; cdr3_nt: TGTGCCAGCAGCTTCTTAGCGGGAGGTAGCACCGGGGAGCTGTTTTTT; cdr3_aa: CASSFLAGGSTGELFF
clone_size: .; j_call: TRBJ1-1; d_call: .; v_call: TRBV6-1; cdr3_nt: TGTGCCAGCAGTTTAACTAACACTGAAGCTTTCTTT; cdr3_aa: CASSLTNTEAFF
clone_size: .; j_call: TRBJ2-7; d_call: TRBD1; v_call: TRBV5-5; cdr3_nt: TGTGCCAGCAGCCAAAAGTCCGGGACAGCCTCCTACGAGCAGTACTTC; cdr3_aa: CASSQKSGTASYEQYF
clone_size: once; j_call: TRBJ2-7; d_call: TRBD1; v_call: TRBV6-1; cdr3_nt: TGTGCCATCCACGACAGGGTAAAGCGCGAGCAGTACTTC; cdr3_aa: CAIHDRVKREQYF
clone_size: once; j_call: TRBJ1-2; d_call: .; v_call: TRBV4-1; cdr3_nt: TGCGCCAGCGGGAGAGGGTCGGACTATGGCTACACCTTC; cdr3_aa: CASGRGSDYGYTF
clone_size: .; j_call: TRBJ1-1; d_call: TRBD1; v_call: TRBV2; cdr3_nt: TGTGCCAGCAGTGAACGGACAGGGATGGGGACTGAAGCTTTCTTT; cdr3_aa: CASSERTGMGTEAFF
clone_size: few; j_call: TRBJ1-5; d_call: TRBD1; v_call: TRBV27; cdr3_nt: TGTGCCAGCAGTTACGGGGACAGGGCAAGTCAGCCCCAGCATTTT; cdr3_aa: CASSYGDRASQPQHF
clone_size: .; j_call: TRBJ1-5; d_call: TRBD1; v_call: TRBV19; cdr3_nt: TGTGCCAGTAGCCCACAGGGGGCAAATCAGCCCCAGCATTTT; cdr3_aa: CASSPQGANQPQHF
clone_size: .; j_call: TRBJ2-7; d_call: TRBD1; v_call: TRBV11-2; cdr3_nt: TGTGCCAGCAGCTTAGGGCCCGGGACAGGGGTATACGAGCAGTACTTC; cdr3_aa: CASSLGPGTGVYEQYF
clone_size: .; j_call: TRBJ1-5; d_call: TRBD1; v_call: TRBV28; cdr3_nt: TGTGCCACCGAGACAGGGCGTCAGCCCCAGCATTTT; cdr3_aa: CATETGRQPQHF
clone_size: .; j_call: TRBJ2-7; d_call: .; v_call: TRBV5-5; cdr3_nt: TGTGCCAGCAGCCGAGGAGCGCAGGTCCTCTCCTACGAGCAGTACTTC; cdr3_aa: CASSRGAQVLSYEQYF
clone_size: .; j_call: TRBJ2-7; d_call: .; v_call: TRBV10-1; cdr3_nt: TGCGCCAGCAGCCCGCGTCAGGGGCGACGGGACGAGCAGTACTTC; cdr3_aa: CASSPRQGRRDEQYF
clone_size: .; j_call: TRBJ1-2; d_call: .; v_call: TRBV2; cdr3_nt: TGTGCCAGCAGTGAAAACTATGGCTACACCTTC; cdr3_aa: CASSENYGYTF
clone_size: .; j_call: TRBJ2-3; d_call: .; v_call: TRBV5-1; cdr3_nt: TGCGCCAGCAGCTTGGAACAACCCACAGATACGCAGTATTTT; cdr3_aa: CASSLEQPTDTQYF
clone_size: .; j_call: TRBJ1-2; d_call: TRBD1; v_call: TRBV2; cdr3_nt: TGTGCCAGCAGAGGGGACAGGGGAGGCTACACCTTC; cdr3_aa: CASRGDRGGYTF
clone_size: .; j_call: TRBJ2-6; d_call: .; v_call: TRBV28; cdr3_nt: TGTGCCAGCGACACAGGGTCCGGTGGGGCCAACGTCCTGACTTTC; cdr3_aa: CASDTGSGGANVLTF
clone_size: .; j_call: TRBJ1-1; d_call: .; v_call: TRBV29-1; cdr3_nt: TGCAGCGTTGAAGAATGGGGCACTGAAGCTTTCTTT; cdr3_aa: CSVEEWGTEAFF
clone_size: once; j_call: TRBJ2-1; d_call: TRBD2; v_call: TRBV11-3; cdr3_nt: TGTGCCAGCAGCTTAGGCGGGCCGCGGGAGGGGTTATACAATGAGCAGTTCTTC; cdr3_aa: CASSLGGPREGLYNEQFF
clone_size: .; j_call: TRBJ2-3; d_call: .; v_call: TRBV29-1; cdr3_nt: TGCAGCGTTGATTGGGGCCTAAAGGATACGCAGTATTTT; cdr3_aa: CSVDWGLKDTQYF
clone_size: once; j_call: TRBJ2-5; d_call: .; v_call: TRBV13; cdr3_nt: TGTGCCAGCAGCTCCGGACTCCGGGGGACCCAGTACTTC; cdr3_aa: CASSSGLRGTQYF
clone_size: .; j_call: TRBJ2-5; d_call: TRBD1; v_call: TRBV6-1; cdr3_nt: TGTGCCAGCAACATGGACAGGGGAGAGACCCAGTACTTC; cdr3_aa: CASNMDRGETQYF